Below, 24 T cell receptor beta chains from the same sample are listed, as sequenced in a study of blood T cell repertoires in COVID-19. TCRdb's table, derived via immunoSEQ multiplex PCR, lists solely in-frame clones and lacks some. The data contain over 40,000 clones, around nine tenths of them singletons. Sequencing was performed on peripheral blood. Source of these receptors: a man in his sixties or seventies with acute or convalescent COVID-19.

The chain recombines TRBV19 with TRBJ2-7; 10 bases match TRBD1. Trimming cost V 5 bases and J 4 bases; bases outside gene matches: 5. Germline V gene data show CDR1 as LNHDA and CDR2 as SQIVND (reference sequence). The CDR3 is 14 residues long. CDR3 protein: CASSSRTGGYEQYF. The CDR3 DNA reads as TGTGCCAGTAGTTCACGGACAGGGGGTTACGAGCAGTACTTC.

The chain employs TRBV29-1 and TRBJ2-3; maybe TRBD2 (5 bases). Germline CDR1 is SQVTM and CDR2 is ANQGSEA. There are 16 residues in the CDR3. Trimming took 4 bases from V and 2 from J, leaving 19 bases between them. CDR3 residues: CSVGPKAGIPTDTQYF. CDR3 DNA: TGCAGCGTTGGCCCCAAAGCCGGGATCCCCACAGATACGCAGTATTTT.

This clone has only one observation. The chain is built from TRBV6-2 or TRBV6-3 and TRBJ2-7, with D maybe TRBD1 (6 bases). There are 15 residues in the CDR3. Deletions cut 2 bases from V and 0 bases from J, with 11 bases between. CDR1 and CDR2 (germline): MNHEY, SVGEGT. The CDR3, as DNA: TGTGCCAGCAGTTACGAGGGGGATGGCTCCTACGAGCAGTACTTC. Translating gives CASSYEGDGSYEQYF.

V is TRBV3-1 (or the pseudogene TRBV3-2) and J is TRBJ1-3; a possible D gene is TRBD1 (6 bases). CDR3 size: 16 residues. Germline V gene sequence: CDR1 LGHDT, CDR2 YNNKEL (reference sequence). Trimming cost V 4 bases and J 0 bases, with 13 bases left between them. CDR3 loop: CASSPHPTGSGNTIYF. The CDR3 DNA reads TGTGCCAGCAGCCCCCACCCGACAGGCTCTGGAAACACCATATATTTT.

The chain carries TRBV2 and TRBJ2-1; 9 bases agree with TRBD1. The CDR3 contains 15 residues. Germline CDR1 is SNHLY and CDR2 is FYNNEI. Unmatched junction bases numbered 6, after V lost 5 bases and J lost 4 bases. In DNA form, the CDR3 reads TGTGCCAGCAGTAAAGACAGGGGGTCATACAATGAGCAGTTCTTC. This translates into CASSKDRGSYNEQFF.

CDR3 coding DNA: TGTGCCAGCAGCTTGGGGCAGTTCAACACTGAAGCTTTCTTT. It codes for CASSLGQFNTEAFF. The chain has TRBV5-8 and TRBJ1-1; D is undetermined. Trimming pared 0 bases from V and 2 bases from J, leaving 8 bases between. The CDR3 consists of 14 residues. CDR1 and CDR2 (germline): SGHTS, YDEGEE.

CDR3 sequence (DNA): TGCGCCAGCAGCTTGGGCGGGATATCCTACAATGAGCAGTTCTTC. It specifies CASSLGGISYNEQFF. This chain joins TRBV5-1 and TRBJ2-1; D might be TRBD2 (6 bases). In germline, CDR1 is SGHRS, CDR2 YFSETQ. CDR3 size: 15 residues. Trimming removed 0 bases from V and 1 base from J, with 8 bases in between.

CDR3 sequence (DNA): TGTGCCAGCAGTTTCGGTCCCTATGGTGCTGAGCAGTTCTTC. It translates to CASSFGPYGAEQFF. The J gene is TRBJ2-1, the V gene TRBV6-5; D is unclear. The V end was cut by 4 bases, the J end by 9 bases, with 16 bases between. Germline V CDR1 and CDR2: MNHEY, SVGAGI. The CDR3 runs to 14 residues.

The V call is TRBV12-3 or TRBV12-4, the J call TRBJ2-4; D call uncertain. Trimming stripped 6 bases from V and 9 bases from J, with 12 bases between. This CDR3 is built from 12 residues. CDR3 amino acids: CASSQVSAIQYF. The CDR3 nucleotides read TGTGCCAGCAGCCAGGTTTCGGCCATTCAGTACTTC.

V is TRBV25-1 and J is TRBJ1-5, with 9 nucleotides matching TRBD1. This CDR3 region has 13 residues. Germline V lookup: CDR1 MGHDK, CDR2 SYGVNS. V lost 7 bases and J lost 4; bases outside the gene matches: 2. For the CDR3, the DNA is TGTGCCAGCATGGGGACAGGGAATCAGCCCCAGCATTTT. Protein product: CASMGTGNQPQHF.

The V gene is TRBV7-8, the J gene TRBJ1-1; 9 bases map to TRBD1. Unmatched junction bases numbered 13, after V lost 5 bases and J lost 0 bases. Per the germline V gene, CDR1 is SGHVS and CDR2 is FQNEAQ. This CDR3 region has 18 residues. CDR3 region: CASSPQLWTGEMNTEAFF. In nucleotides, the CDR3 is TGTGCCAGCAGCCCCCAACTCTGGACAGGGGAAATGAACACTGAAGCTTTCTTT. Filled out from reference TRBV7-8 and TRBJ1-1, the complete variable domain reads GAGVSQSPRYKVAKRGQDVALRCDPISGHVSLFWYQQALGQGPEFLTYFQNEAQLDKSGLPSDRFFAERPEGSVSTLKIQRTQQEDSAVYLCASSPQLWTGEMNTEAFFGQGTRLTVV.

This clone was counted a single time. V gene TRBV30 combines with J gene TRBJ1-6, with TRBD1 matching 7 bases. The CDR3 sequence is 13 residues long. The V gene's germline CDR1 is GTSNPN and CDR2 SVGIG (reference sequence). V was pared by 3 bases and J by 7 bases, with 3 bases of the junction left unmatched. This CDR3 is CAWRLTGNSPLHF. The CDR3 DNA reads as TGTGCCTGGAGGTTGACAGGGAATTCACCCCTCCACTTT.

The chain links TRBV7-3 to TRBJ2-1, with 8 bases lining up with TRBD2. The trim removed 5 bases at V and 7 bases at J, leaving 7 bases unmatched. The CDR3 totals 14 residues. Per germline, CDR1 SGHTA and CDR2 FQGTGA. The CDR3, as DNA: TGTGCCAGCAGCGAGGGACTAGAGGGGAATGAGCAGTTCTTC. Protein sequence: CASSEGLEGNEQFF.

V usage is TRBV27 and J usage is TRBJ1-2; 8 bases map to TRBD1. Per the germline V gene, CDR1 is MNHEY and CDR2 is SMNVEV (reference sequence). V dropped 5 bases and J dropped 8; count of bases not matched to a gene: 7. CDR3 length: 13 amino acids. The CDR3 bases are TGTGCCAGCAGTCTCGGACAGGGTCGGGGCTACACCTTC. Its protein is CASSLGQGRGYTF.

The chain has TRBV19 and TRBJ2-1; TRBD2 is a possible D gene (5 bases). Germline V gene sequence: CDR1 LNHDA, CDR2 SQIVND (reference sequence). The V end was cut by 6 bases, the J end by 3 bases, with 6 bases between. This CDR3 spans 12 amino acids. The CDR3 sequence is CASREGYNEQFF. CDR3 DNA: TGTGCCAGTAGAGAGGGCTACAATGAGCAGTTCTTC. The full variable domain, rest sourced from reference TRBV19 and TRBJ2-1, is DGGITQSPKYLFRKEGQNVTLSCEQNLNHDAMYWYRQDPGQGLRLIYYSQIVNDFQKGDIAEGYSVSREKKESFPLTVTSAQKNPTAFYLCASREGYNEQFFGPGTRLTVL.

The CDR3: CASATGTGVYGYTF. The DNA of the CDR3 is TGTGCCAGCGCAACCGGGACAGGGGTCTATGGCTACACCTTC. V and J are TRBV6-5 and TRBJ1-2, with 10 bases identical to TRBD1. This CDR3 is built from 14 residues. Germline loops: CDR1 MNHEY, CDR2 SVGAGI. The ends lost 8 bases at V and 4 bases at J; junction bases unmatched: 7.

This chain uses TRBV6-5 with TRBJ2-2; 7 bases fit TRBD1. The CDR3 runs to 14 residues. Per germline, CDR1 MNHEY and CDR2 SVGAGI. J gave up 6 bases and V 0 bases, and 1 base lay outside the gene matches. CDR3 in DNA: TGTGCCAGCAGTTACTCGACAGGGTCCGGGGAGCTGTTTTTT. Amino acid sequence: CASSYSTGSGELFF.

The chain employs TRBV12-3 or TRBV12-4 and TRBJ1-6, with no clear D. The CDR3 length is 13 residues. Deletions cut 3 bases from V and 7 bases from J, with 7 bases between. The CDR3 protein is CASSLLANSPLHF. The CDR3, as DNA: TGTGCCAGCAGTTTGTTAGCCAATTCACCCCTCCACTTT.

The chain is built from TRBV30 and TRBJ2-1, with 9 positions matching TRBD2. The J segment lost 9 bases and the V segment lost 4 bases, leaving 10 bases of the junction unmatched. In germline, CDR1 is GTSNPN, CDR2 SVGIG (reference sequence). This CDR3 spans 14 amino acids. The CDR3 here is CAWISGGGAGEQFF. In nucleotides, the CDR3 is TGTGCCTGGATTTCTGGCGGGGGGGCTGGTGAGCAGTTCTTC.

This rearrangement joins TRBV11-2 to TRBJ2-2, with TRBD2 identical over 8 bases. The J segment lost 6 bases and the V segment lost 6 bases, leaving 12 bases of the junction unmatched. Germline values: CDR1 SGHAT, CDR2 FQNNGV. The CDR3 consists of 16 residues. CDR3 in amino acids: CASRKDGGARSGELFF. The CDR3, as DNA: TGTGCCAGCAGAAAGGACGGGGGGGCGAGGTCCGGGGAGCTGTTTTTT. The entire variable domain, with the rest obtained from reference TRBV11-2 and TRBJ2-2, is as follows: EAGVAQSPRYKIIEKRQSVAFWCNPISGHATLYWYQQILGQGPKLLIQFQNNGVVDDSQLPKDRFSAERLKGVDSTLKIQPAKLEDSAVYLCASRKDGGARSGELFFGEGSRLTVL.

This chain links TRBV7-3 with TRBJ2-2, with 9 bases that match TRBD1. The CDR3 sequence is 17 residues long. V lost 0 bases and J lost 3; bases outside the gene matches: 5. Per the germline V gene, CDR1 is SGHTA and CDR2 is FQGTGA. CDR3: CASSLTYRGPDTGELFF. The CDR3 DNA reads TGTGCCAGCAGCTTAACGTACAGGGGGCCCGACACCGGGGAGCTGTTTTTT.

The rearrangement joins TRBV19 to TRBJ2-1, with 14 positions matching TRBD2. There are 16 residues in the CDR3. Per the germline V gene, CDR1 is LNHDA and CDR2 is SQIVND (reference sequence). Trimming cost V 5 bases and J 8 bases; bases outside gene matches: 8. The CDR3 protein is CASSGRLAGGVDEQFF. The DNA of the CDR3 is TGTGCCAGTAGTGGACGACTAGCGGGAGGGGTTGATGAGCAGTTCTTC.

The chain combines TRBV18 with TRBJ2-7; TRBD1 matches at 8 bases. Germline V gene data show CDR1 as KGHSH and CDR2 as LQKENI. V gave up 4 bases and J gave up 7 bases; unmatched junction bases: 9. This CDR3 is built from 14 residues. For the CDR3, the DNA is TGTGCCAGCTCACTAGGACAGGGCTCTTTAGAGCAGTACTTC. Its protein product is CASSLGQGSLEQYF.

The rearrangement joins TRBV9 to TRBJ2-5; the match to TRBD2 covers 8 bases. J gave up 2 bases and V 0 bases, and 9 bases lay outside the gene matches. The CDR3 loop spans 17 amino acids. Germline assignment: CDR1 SGDLS and CDR2 YYNGEE. This CDR3 reads CASSVGPGGLGQETQYF. The CDR3 nucleotides are TGTGCCAGCAGCGTAGGTCCGGGGGGGCTTGGGCAAGAGACCCAGTACTTC. The whole variable domain, remainder taken from reference TRBV9 and TRBJ2-5, is DSGVTQTPKHLITATGQRVTLRCSPRSGDLSVYWYQQSLDQGLQFLIQYYNGEERAKGNILERFSAQQFPDLHSELNLSSLELGDSALYFCASSVGPGGLGQETQYFGPGTRLLVL.